These 23 T cell receptor beta chains came from one sample sequenced in a study of cytomegalovirus exposure and HLA in healthy donors. 60 Vbeta and 13 Jbeta primers were used in PCR. Repertoires were generated with immunoSEQ multiplex PCR, while TCRdb's copy carries only in-frame clones and drops some. The record lists 41,000 or so clones, of which the ten most abundant hold roughly 6.2%. Sequencing was performed on PBMCs. The origin of the receptors is a man between 25 and 39 years old in good health and CMV-seronegative.

The chain joins TRBV6-1 to TRBJ2-1, with 7 bases identical to TRBD2. The V gene end was trimmed by 2 bases and the J gene end by 0 bases; junction bases not matched to a gene: 10. The CDR3 length is 18 residues. The germline V gene has CDR1 MNHNS and CDR2 SASEGT. CDR3 sequence reads: CASSELAGAYSSYNEQFF. The CDR3 DNA reads as TGTGCCAGCAGTGAATTAGCGGGCGCTTATAGCTCCTACAATGAGCAGTTCTTC.

The V call is TRBV7-9, the J call TRBJ1-5; D might be TRBD1 (6 bases). V was pared by 5 bases and J by 4 bases, with 18 bases between. This CDR3 has 16 residues. Germline-derived CDR1 and CDR2 are SEHNR and FQNEAQ (reference sequence). The CDR3 DNA is TGTGCCAGCAGCAAGTCCAACGACGGGACAAATCAGCCCCAGCATTTT. Translated, it gives CASSKSNDGTNQPQHF.

The J gene is TRBJ2-3, the V gene TRBV5-1; 8 positions match TRBD2. This CDR3 spans 16 amino acids. Germline loops: CDR1 SGHRS, CDR2 YFSETQ. The ends lost 4 bases at V and 5 bases at J; junction bases unmatched: 12. CDR3 amino acids: CASSLRGGAGGDTQYF. As DNA, the CDR3 is TGCGCCAGCAGCCTTCGGGGGGGGGCTGGAGGAGATACGCAGTATTTT.

This chain joins TRBV6-1 and TRBJ1-5; 9 bases match TRBD1. The CDR3 has 14 residues. Germline CDR1 and CDR2: MNHNS and SASEGT. J was trimmed by 5 bases and V by 2 bases; bases with no gene match: 1. The CDR3 loop reads CASSEWTGDQPQHF. The CDR3 DNA follows: TGTGCCAGCAGTGAATGGACAGGGGATCAGCCCCAGCATTTT.

This sequence joins TRBV2 and TRBJ1-5, with 10 bases identical to TRBD1. The trim removed 6 bases at V and 6 bases at J, leaving 8 bases unmatched. This CDR3 is 15 amino acids long. CDR1 and CDR2 from the germline V gene are SNHLY and FYNNEI. CDR3: CASREGQGIIQPQHF. DNA for the CDR3: TGTGCCAGCAGGGAGGGACAGGGGATAATTCAGCCCCAGCATTTT.

The chain uses TRBV4-1 and TRBJ1-2; 10 bases are shared with TRBD1. This CDR3 has 16 residues. CDR1 MGHRA and CDR2 YSYEKL come from the germline V gene. Trimming at V came to 1 base and at J to 4 bases, leaving 6 bases not matched to a gene. CDR3 DNA sequence: TGCGCCAGCAGCCAAGCGACAGGGGGCATAAGCTATGGCTACACCTTC. This codes for CASSQATGGISYGYTF.

J is TRBJ2-2 and V is TRBV19, with TRBD2 matching 8 bases. Germline CDR1 and CDR2: LNHDA and SQIVND (reference sequence). Trimming cost V 3 bases and J 6 bases; bases outside gene matches: 9. This CDR3 spans 16 amino acids. The CDR3 spells CASSIAGLGVPGELFF. The CDR3 coding sequence is TGTGCCAGTAGTATCGCGGGACTAGGGGTTCCCGGGGAGCTGTTTTTT.

The chain carries TRBV30 and TRBJ2-1; 13 bases are shared with TRBD2. The germline CDR1 and CDR2 sequences are GTSNPN and SVGIG (reference sequence). CDR3 size: 17 residues. After removal of 4 bases from V and 4 bases from J, the junction contained 10 bases not matched to a gene. The CDR3 DNA reads TGTGCCTGGACGGTCGGACTAGCGGGAGTTCTATACAATGAGCAGTTCTTC. This codes for CAWTVGLAGVLYNEQFF.

The chain joins TRBV9 to TRBJ1-5; no clear D. V lost 2 bases and J lost 0, with 9 bases in between. Germline-derived CDR1 and CDR2 are SGDLS and YYNGEE. The CDR3 totals 15 residues. The CDR3 sequence is CASSVGAYSNQPQHF. In nucleotides, the CDR3 is TGTGCCAGCAGCGTTGGAGCTTATAGCAATCAGCCCCAGCATTTT.

V is TRBV19 and J is TRBJ2-1; perhaps TRBD2 as D (5 bases). CDR1 LNHDA and CDR2 SQIVND come from the germline V gene (reference sequence). This CDR3 region has 14 residues. Trimming removed 10 bases at V and 4 bases at J, with 17 bases between. The CDR3 is CAIPNQEGYNEQFF. In DNA form, the CDR3 reads TGTGCCATACCAAACCAAGAGGGATACAATGAGCAGTTCTTC. Using reference TRBV19 and TRBJ2-1 for the parts outside the CDR3, the full variable domain is DGGITQSPKYLFRKEGQNVTLSCEQNLNHDAMYWYRQDPGQGLRLIYYSQIVNDFQKGDIAEGYSVSREKKESFPLTVTSAQKNPTAFYLCAIPNQEGYNEQFFGPGTRLTVL.

J is TRBJ1-4 and V is TRBV2; a possible D gene is TRBD1 (6 bases). The CDR3 spans 13 residues. CDR1 is SNHLY and CDR2 is FYNNEI in the germline V gene. V shed 10 bases and J shed 8 bases, with 17 bases lying between them. The CDR3 DNA reads TGTGCCAACGCTTACAGGGCGAACGAAAAACTGTTTTTT. Amino acid sequence: CANAYRANEKLFF.

The genes are TRBV5-1 and TRBJ1-1; D unclear. CDR1 SGHRS and CDR2 YFSETQ come from the germline V gene. This CDR3 has 12 residues. Trimming removed 2 bases at V and 7 bases at J, with 9 bases between. CDR3 nucleotides: TGCGCCAGCAGCTTAGATGTTAGTGAAGCTTTCTTT. Its protein product is CASSLDVSEAFF. The full variable domain, its missing parts supplied by reference TRBV5-1 and TRBJ1-1, is KAGVTQTPRYLIKTRGQQVTLSCSPISGHRSVSWYQQTPGQGLQFLFEYFSETQRNKGNFPGRFSGRQFSNSRSEMNVSTLELGDSALYLCASSLDVSEAFFGQGTRLTVV.

The chain uses TRBV14 and TRBJ2-2; D gene unclear. The CDR3 has 12 amino acids. The V end lost 1 base, the J end lost 5 bases, and 2 bases lay between the germline ends. Germline values: CDR1 SGHDN, CDR2 FVKESK. For the CDR3, the DNA is TGTGCCAGCAGCCAAGCGACCGGGGAGCTGTTTTTT. Translating it yields CASSQATGELFF. The full variable domain, its missing parts supplied by reference TRBV14 and TRBJ2-2, is EAGVTQFPSHSVIEKGQTVTLRCDPISGHDNLYWYRRVMGKEIKFLLHFVKESKQDESGMPNNRFLAERTGGTYSTLKVQPAELEDSGVYFCASSQATGELFFGEGSRLTVL.

This chain connects TRBV19 to TRBJ2-1; 8 bases are shared with TRBD2. Germline trimming cut 3 bases from V and 6 bases from J; bases unmatched to any gene: 7. This CDR3 region has 15 residues. Germline CDR1 is LNHDA and CDR2 is SQIVND (reference sequence). CDR3 DNA: TGTGCCAGTAGTATCGGGTCTAGCGGGTTCAATGAGCAGTTCTTC. Residues: CASSIGSSGFNEQFF.

V usage is TRBV5-4 and J usage is TRBJ1-3; the D gene is possibly TRBD1 (5 bases). Trimming left V 2 bases short and J 0 bases short, with 9 bases between. The germline V gene has CDR1 SGHNT and CDR2 YYREEE (reference sequence). There are 15 residues in the CDR3. CDR3 in amino acids: CASSFQGSSGNTIYF. Written as DNA, the CDR3 is TGTGCCAGCAGCTTCCAGGGTAGCTCTGGAAACACCATATATTTT.

The V gene is TRBV5-1, the J gene TRBJ1-5; D not certain. Between the trimmed V and J ends, which lost 0 bases and 5 bases, there was a span of 12 bases. The CDR3 has 15 amino acids. Germline V lookup: CDR1 SGHRS, CDR2 YFSETQ. The CDR3: CASSLAGTDYQPQHF. The CDR3 DNA is TGCGCCAGCAGCTTGGCGGGAACAGATTATCAGCCCCAGCATTTT.

This CDR3 is CASTHRLPNTEAFF. CDR3 DNA: TGTGCCAGCACACACAGGTTGCCGAACACTGAAGCTTTCTTT. The chain links TRBV6-1 to TRBJ1-1; D perhaps matches TRBD1 (5 bases). This CDR3 region has 14 residues. CDR1 and CDR2 (germline): MNHNS, SASEGT. Trimming cost V 7 bases and J 1 base, with 13 bases left between them.

As DNA, the CDR3 is TGTGCCAGCAGTGAATTAGGACAGGGACTAGCCAAAAACATTCAGTACTTC. Amino acid sequence: CASSELGQGLAKNIQYF. The chain combines TRBV25-1 with TRBJ2-4, with TRBD1 matching over 8 bases. V lost 1 base to trimming and J lost 0 bases; unmatched junction nucleotides: 5. Per the germline V gene, CDR1 is MGHDK and CDR2 is SYGVNS. The CDR3 runs to 17 residues.

The gene calls are TRBV7-9 and TRBJ1-1; perhaps TRBD1 as D (6 bases). There are 16 residues in the CDR3. Trimming took 5 bases from V and 1 from J, leaving 17 bases between them. Germline V lookup: CDR1 SEHNR, CDR2 FQNEAQ (reference sequence). The CDR3 loop reads CASSPRLGAGNTEAFF. The CDR3 coding sequence is TGTGCCAGCAGCCCGAGGCTGGGGGCAGGGAACACTGAAGCTTTCTTT.

This rearrangement joins TRBV29-1 to TRBJ1-2; 8 nucleotides match TRBD1. This CDR3 has 13 residues. Looked up from germline, CDR1 is SQVTM and CDR2 is ANQGSEA. J lost 8 bases, V lost 7 bases, and 12 bases had no gene match. CDR3 region: CSASGQGFPGYTF. The CDR3 nucleotides read TGCAGCGCCTCCGGACAGGGTTTTCCCGGCTACACCTTC.

The rearrangement uses TRBV5-6 and TRBJ2-7; 11 nucleotides align to TRBD2. This CDR3 has 15 amino acids. Germline loops: CDR1 SGHDT, CDR2 YYEEEE. V trimming: 4 bases; J trimming: 3 bases; junction bases outside the gene matches: 6. The CDR3 reads CASSLRLAGIYEQYF. The CDR3 region has the DNA TGTGCCAGCAGCCTACGACTAGCGGGGATCTACGAGCAGTACTTC. The full variable domain, with the rest looked up from reference TRBV5-6 and TRBJ2-7, is DAGVTQSPTHLIKTRGQQVTLRCSPKSGHDTVSWYQQALGQGPQFIFQYYEEEERQRGNFPDRFSGHQFPNYSSELNVNALLLGDSALYLCASSLRLAGIYEQYFGPGTRLTVT.

V is TRBV9 and J is TRBJ1-6, with D unclear. CDR3 length: 16 amino acids. Germline V CDR1 and CDR2: SGDLS, YYNGEE. Trimming cost V 6 bases and J 0 bases, with 13 bases left between them. The CDR3 here is CASTYTSSSYNSPLHF. The CDR3 coding sequence is TGTGCCAGCACCTATACGTCGAGCTCCTATAATTCACCCCTCCACTTT.

V and J are TRBV18 and TRBJ2-2; tentative D call: TRBD1 (6 bases). The CDR3 runs to 15 residues. V lost 3 bases, J lost 1 base, and 9 bases lay in between. Germline V gives CDR1 KGHSH, CDR2 LQKENI. CDR3 in DNA: TGTGCCAGCTCACCGGGCAGGGGGAACACCGGGGAGCTGTTTTTT. Residues: CASSPGRGNTGELFF.